One sample yielded the 18 T cell receptor beta chains listed below, sequenced in a study of blood T cell repertoires in COVID-19. Data came from immunoSEQ multiplex PCR; TCRdb stores just in-frame clones and leaves some out. This table holds 250,000 to 350,000 clones, approximately 84% found once. The source material was peripheral blood. The source is a human donor with COVID-19, enrolled during active disease. The donor label of this sample is uncertain.

In this sample, this clone turned up once. In DNA form, the CDR3 reads TGTGCCATCAGTCAGGGTAACACTGAAGCTTTCTTT. It specifies CAISQGNTEAFF. This chain links TRBV10-3 with TRBJ1-1, with D possibly being TRBD1 (5 bases). V was pared by 5 bases and J by 2 bases, with 6 bases between. The V gene's germline CDR1 is ENHRY and CDR2 SYGVKD. The CDR3 has 12 amino acids.

Here the CDR3 reads CASSFNSPNIQYF. The CDR3 DNA sequence: TGTGCCAGCAGTTTTAACAGCCCAAACATTCAGTACTTC. The chain combines TRBV28 with TRBJ2-4; D gene uncertain. Trimming took 3 bases from V and 6 from J, leaving 9 bases between them. From germline, CDR1 is MDHEN and CDR2 SYDVKM. This CDR3 has 13 residues.

The count of this clone is one. The CDR3 here is CASSLLSGSQETQYF. CDR3 in DNA: TGTGCCAGCAGCTTACTCAGCGGGAGCCAAGAGACCCAGTACTTC. The chain is built from TRBV7-9 and TRBJ2-5; TRBD2 agrees at 8 bases. The length of the CDR3 is 15 residues. V lost 2 bases and J lost 1; bases outside the gene matches: 3. Germline V gene lookup returns CDR1 SEHNR and CDR2 FQNEAQ (reference sequence).

J is TRBJ2-7 and V is TRBV28; 9 nucleotides align to TRBD1. J was trimmed by 8 bases and V by 5 bases; bases with no gene match: 10. From germline, CDR1 is MDHEN and CDR2 SYDVKM. The CDR3 contains 14 residues. For the CDR3, the DNA is TGTGCCAGCAGTCACCGGGACAGGGAAGCTCAGCAGTACTTC. Its translation is CASSHRDREAQQYF. The full variable domain, with the rest looked up from reference TRBV28 and TRBJ2-7, is DVKVTQSSRYLVKRTGEKVFLECVQDMDHENMFWYRQDPGLGLRLIYFSYDVKMKEKGDIPEGYSVSREKKERFSLILESASTNQTSMYLCASSHRDREAQQYFGPGTRLTVT.

The chain couples TRBV10-2 to TRBJ2-3; 9 positions match TRBD1. The length of the CDR3 is 15 residues. Germline V lookup: CDR1 WSHSY, CDR2 SAAADI. J gave up 4 bases and V 3 bases, and 5 bases lay outside the gene matches. The CDR3 reads CASSERDRVPDTQYF. CDR3 coding DNA: TGCGCCAGCAGTGAAAGGGACAGGGTCCCAGATACGCAGTATTTT.

The rearrangement joins TRBV10-3 to TRBJ2-7, with TRBD1 matching 7 bases. The CDR3 spans 13 residues. Trimming at V came to 7 bases and at J to 2 bases, leaving 5 bases not matched to a gene. Per the germline V gene, CDR1 is ENHRY and CDR2 is SYGVKD. The CDR3 loop is CAINGQATYEQYF. The CDR3 DNA is TGTGCCATCAACGGACAGGCCACCTACGAGCAGTACTTC.

The V gene is TRBV19, the J gene TRBJ1-2, with D possibly being TRBD1 (6 bases). Germline V gene data show CDR1 as LNHDA and CDR2 as SQIVND (reference sequence). CDR3 length: 16 amino acids. With 5 bases removed from V and 3 bases from J, the gap between germline ends came to 19 bases. The chain's CDR3 is CASSPGTNSPYYGYTF. The CDR3 DNA follows: TGTGCCAGTAGTCCGGGGACAAACTCCCCCTACTATGGCTACACCTTC.

The chain has TRBV7-3 and TRBJ1-6; D is ambiguous. The V gene's germline CDR1 is SGHTA and CDR2 FQGTGA. V was pared by 5 bases and J by 0 bases, with 14 bases between. This CDR3 contains 17 residues. DNA for the CDR3: TGTGCCAGCAGCCTGAGTGGCCGGAGCTCCTATAATTCACCCCTCCACTTT. Amino acids: CASSLSGRSSYNSPLHF.

The chain employs TRBV18 and TRBJ1-5; D remains unclear. Germline loops: CDR1 KGHSH, CDR2 LQKENI. Trimming removed 3 bases from V and 2 bases from J, with 17 bases in between. This CDR3 is built from 17 residues. The CDR3 DNA reads as TGTGCCAGCTCACCCCCCTCGGGAAACAGTGGCAATCAGCCCCAGCATTTT. It codes for CASSPPSGNSGNQPQHF.

This clone was recorded once. The genes are TRBV30 and TRBJ2-2; 8 bases line up with TRBD1. Losses at the gene ends were 3 bases for V and 4 bases for J; bases not matched to a gene: 7. In germline, CDR1 is GTSNPN, CDR2 SVGIG (reference sequence). The CDR3 sequence is 15 residues long. The CDR3 loop is CAWRGTGGGTGELFF. In DNA, the CDR3 is TGTGCCTGGAGGGGTACAGGGGGAGGCACCGGGGAGCTGTTTTTT.

This chain's CDR3 is CASSFRAGFAYEQYF. The CDR3, as DNA: TGTGCCAGCAGCTTTCGCGCGGGATTCGCCTACGAGCAGTACTTC. V gene TRBV7-3 combines with J gene TRBJ2-7; possible D gene TRBD2, 6 bases. Germline CDR1 SGHTA, CDR2 FQGTGA. This CDR3 contains 15 residues. Between the trimmed V and J ends, which lost 3 bases and 2 bases, there was a span of 14 bases. The full variable domain, rest sourced from reference TRBV7-3 and TRBJ2-7, is GAGVSQTPSNKVTEKGKYVELRCDPISGHTALYWYRQSLGQGPEFLIYFQGTGAADDSGLPNDRFFAVRPEGSVSTLKIQRTERGDSAVYLCASSFRAGFAYEQYFGPGTRLTVT.

This chain connects TRBV10-2 to TRBJ2-1; D not certain. V was shortened by 2 bases and J by 9 bases, with 8 bases between the two germline ends. Germline V gene data show CDR1 as WSHSY and CDR2 as SAAADI. There are 12 residues in the CDR3. CDR3 loop: CASSEQRSEQFF. The CDR3 DNA follows: TGCGCCAGCAGTGAGCAGAGGTCTGAGCAGTTCTTC.

This clone appeared a single time. The chain links TRBV19 to TRBJ1-2, with 7 bases lining up with TRBD1. Per the germline V gene, CDR1 is LNHDA and CDR2 is SQIVND (reference sequence). Germline trimming cut 3 bases from V and 3 bases from J; bases unmatched to any gene: 4. The CDR3 is 14 amino acids. For the CDR3, the DNA is TGTGCCAGTAGTATCGGGACAGCTTACTATGGCTACACCTTC. Translation: CASSIGTAYYGYTF.

CDR3 protein: CASSPGLAGGTISYEQYF. The CDR3 coding sequence is TGCGCCAGCAGCCCGGGACTAGCGGGAGGTACCATCTCCTACGAGCAGTACTTC. The chain recombines TRBV5-1 with TRBJ2-7; 15 nucleotides agree with TRBD2. CDR1 is SGHRS and CDR2 is YFSETQ in the germline V gene. Trimming at V came to 4 bases and at J to 0 bases, leaving 8 bases not matched to a gene. The CDR3 loop spans 18 amino acids.

CDR3 residues: CASSLWPGTGSRSGANVLTF. In DNA, the CDR3 is TGTGCCAGCAGCTTATGGCCTGGGACAGGGTCACGATCTGGGGCCAACGTCCTGACTTTC. The rearrangement links TRBV7-6 to TRBJ2-6; the match to TRBD1 covers 9 bases. Per germline, CDR1 SGHVS and CDR2 FNYEAQ. With 2 bases clipped from V and 1 base from J, the junction kept 12 bases outside the gene matches. This CDR3 contains 20 residues. Using reference TRBV7-6 and TRBJ2-6 for the parts outside the CDR3, the full variable domain is GAGVSQSPRYKVTKRGQDVALRCDPISGHVSLYWYRQALGQGPEFLTYFNYEAQQDKSGLPNDRFSAERPEGSISTLTIQRTEQRDSAMYRCASSLWPGTGSRSGANVLTFGAGSRLTVL.

The rearrangement links TRBV10-3 to TRBJ2-7; 7 nucleotides line up with TRBD2. Germline V CDR1 and CDR2: ENHRY, SYGVKD. V lost 0 bases and J lost 3; bases outside the gene matches: 5. The CDR3 sequence is 15 residues long. CDR3 nucleotides: TGTGCCATCAGTGAGTCGTCGCTAGCGGACTACGAGCAGTACTTC. Translating it yields CAISESSLADYEQYF.

The chain is built from TRBV3-1 (or the pseudogene TRBV3-2) and TRBJ1-5; D not resolved. CDR1 and CDR2 from the germline V gene are LGHDT and YNNKEL (reference sequence). Trimming left V 0 bases short and J 4 bases short, with 13 bases between. This CDR3 has 16 residues. The CDR3 is CASSQDPRQPNQPQHF. As DNA, the CDR3 is TGTGCCAGCAGCCAAGATCCGCGGCAGCCTAATCAGCCCCAGCATTTT.

The table lists this clone with a count of one. The chain employs TRBV9 and TRBJ1-4, with 8 nucleotides matching TRBD1. The junction had 7 bases not matched to a gene; V was cut back by 0 bases and J by 0 bases. The CDR3 has 18 residues. The V gene's germline CDR1 is SGDLS and CDR2 YYNGEE. The CDR3 protein is CASSVGDRPSATNEKLFF. The CDR3 nucleotides are TGTGCCAGCAGCGTAGGGGACAGGCCTTCTGCAACTAATGAAAAACTGTTTTTT.